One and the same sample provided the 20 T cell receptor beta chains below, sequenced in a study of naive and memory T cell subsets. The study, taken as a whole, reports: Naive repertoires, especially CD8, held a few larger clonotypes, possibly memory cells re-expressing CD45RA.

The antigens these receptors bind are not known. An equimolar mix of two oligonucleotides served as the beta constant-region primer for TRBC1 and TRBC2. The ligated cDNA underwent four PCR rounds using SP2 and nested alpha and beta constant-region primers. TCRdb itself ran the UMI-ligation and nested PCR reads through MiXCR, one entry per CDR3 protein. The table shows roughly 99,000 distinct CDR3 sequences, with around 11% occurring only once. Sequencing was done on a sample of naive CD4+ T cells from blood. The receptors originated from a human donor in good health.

CDR3 protein: CASSYRWGRNTIYF. The CDR3, as DNA: TGTGCCAGCAGCTACCGATGGGGAAGAAACACCATATATTTT. The chain has TRBV13 and TRBJ1-3; D remains ambiguous. Germline V CDR1 and CDR2: PRHDT, FYEKMQ (reference sequence). The CDR3 is 14 amino acids. Deletions cut 4 bases from V and 5 bases from J, with 12 bases between. The full variable domain, with the rest looked up from reference TRBV13 and TRBJ1-3, is AAGVIQSPRHLIKEKRETATLKCYPIPRHDTVYWYQQGPGQDPQFLISFYEKMQSDKGSIPDRFSAQQFSDYHSELNMSSLELGDSALYFCASSYRWGRNTIYFGEGSWLTVV.

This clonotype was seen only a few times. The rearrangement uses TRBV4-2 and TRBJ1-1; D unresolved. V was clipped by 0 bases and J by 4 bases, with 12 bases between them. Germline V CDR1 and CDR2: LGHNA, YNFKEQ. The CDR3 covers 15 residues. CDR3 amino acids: CASSQDRRVGTEAFF. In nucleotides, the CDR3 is TGTGCCAGCAGCCAAGATCGGAGGGTAGGCACTGAAGCTTTCTTT.

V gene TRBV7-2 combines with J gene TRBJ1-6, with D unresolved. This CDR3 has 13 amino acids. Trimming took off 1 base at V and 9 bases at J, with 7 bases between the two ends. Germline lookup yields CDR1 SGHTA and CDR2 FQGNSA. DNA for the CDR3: TGTGCCAGCAGCTTAGACAGCTCTTCACCCCTCCACTTT. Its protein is CASSLDSSSPLHF.

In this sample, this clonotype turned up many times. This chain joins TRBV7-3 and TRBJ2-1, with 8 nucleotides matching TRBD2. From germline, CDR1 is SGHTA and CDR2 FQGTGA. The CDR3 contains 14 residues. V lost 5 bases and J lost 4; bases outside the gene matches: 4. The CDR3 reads CASSTSGGYNEQFF. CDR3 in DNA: TGTGCCAGCAGCACGAGCGGGGGTTACAATGAGCAGTTCTTC.

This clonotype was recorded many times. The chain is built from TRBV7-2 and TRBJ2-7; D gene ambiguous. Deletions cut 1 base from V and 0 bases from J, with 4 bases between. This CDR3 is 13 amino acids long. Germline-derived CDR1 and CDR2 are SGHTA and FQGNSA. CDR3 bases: TGTGCCAGCAGCTTAGGGCCCTCCTACGAGCAGTACTTC. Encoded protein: CASSLGPSYEQYF.

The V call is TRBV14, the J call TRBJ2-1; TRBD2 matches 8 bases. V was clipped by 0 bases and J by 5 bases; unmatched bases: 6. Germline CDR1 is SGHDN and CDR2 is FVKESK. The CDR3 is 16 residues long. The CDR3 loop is CASSQEWREEHNEQFF. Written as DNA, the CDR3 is TGTGCCAGCAGCCAAGAATGGCGGGAGGAACACAATGAGCAGTTCTTC.

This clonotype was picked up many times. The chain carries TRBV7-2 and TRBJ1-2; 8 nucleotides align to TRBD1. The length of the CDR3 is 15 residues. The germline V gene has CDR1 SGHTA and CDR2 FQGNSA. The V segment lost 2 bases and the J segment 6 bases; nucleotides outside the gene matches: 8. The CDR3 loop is CASSLQGAMGDGYTF. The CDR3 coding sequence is TGTGCCAGCAGCTTACAGGGGGCCATGGGGGATGGCTACACCTTC. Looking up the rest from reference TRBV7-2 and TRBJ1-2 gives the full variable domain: GAGVSQSPSNKVTEKGKDVELRCDPISGHTALYWYRQSLGQGLEFLIYFQGNSAPDKSGLPSDRFSAERTGGSVSTLTIQRTQQEDSAVYLCASSLQGAMGDGYTFGSGTRLTVV.

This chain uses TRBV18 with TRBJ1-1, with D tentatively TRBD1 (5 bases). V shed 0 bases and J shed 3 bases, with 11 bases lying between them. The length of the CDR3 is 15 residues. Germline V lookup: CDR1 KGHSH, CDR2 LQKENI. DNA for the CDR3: TGTGCCAGCTCACCACCTCCGGGGGTGGACACTGAAGCTTTCTTT. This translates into CASSPPPGVDTEAFF.

The CDR3: CASSEEGAAEAFF. CDR3 sequence (DNA): TGTGCCAGCAGTGAAGAGGGGGCGGCTGAAGCTTTCTTT. The chain recombines TRBV6-1 with TRBJ1-1; 7 bases are shared with TRBD1. Per the germline V gene, CDR1 is MNHNS and CDR2 is SASEGT. CDR3 size: 13 residues. Trimming took 1 base from V and 6 from J; bases not matched to a gene: 2.

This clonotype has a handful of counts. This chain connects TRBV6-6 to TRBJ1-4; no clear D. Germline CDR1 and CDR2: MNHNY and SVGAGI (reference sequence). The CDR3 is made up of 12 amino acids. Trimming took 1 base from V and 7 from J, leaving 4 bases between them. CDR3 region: CASSYLREKLFF. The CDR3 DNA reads TGTGCCAGCAGTTACTTGCGTGAAAAACTGTTTTTT.

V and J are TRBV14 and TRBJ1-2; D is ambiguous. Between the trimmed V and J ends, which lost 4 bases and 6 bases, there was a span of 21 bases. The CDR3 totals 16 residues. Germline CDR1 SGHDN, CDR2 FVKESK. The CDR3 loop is CASSPDLRPSFNGYTF. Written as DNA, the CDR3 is TGTGCCAGCAGCCCAGATTTGAGACCGTCATTTAATGGCTACACCTTC.

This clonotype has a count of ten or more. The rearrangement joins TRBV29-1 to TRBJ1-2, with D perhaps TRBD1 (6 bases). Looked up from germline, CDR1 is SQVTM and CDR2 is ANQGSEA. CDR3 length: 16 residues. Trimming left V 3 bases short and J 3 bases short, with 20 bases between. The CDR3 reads CSVDEGEIQGYYGYTF. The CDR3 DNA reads TGCAGCGTTGACGAAGGGGAGATACAGGGATACTATGGCTACACCTTC.

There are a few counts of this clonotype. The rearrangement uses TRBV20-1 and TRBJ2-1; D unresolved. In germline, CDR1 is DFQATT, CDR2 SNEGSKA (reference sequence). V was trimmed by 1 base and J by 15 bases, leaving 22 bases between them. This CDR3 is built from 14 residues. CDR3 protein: CSARVPSVHPIGFF. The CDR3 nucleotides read TGCAGTGCTAGAGTCCCGAGCGTTCATCCCATCGGGTTCTTC.

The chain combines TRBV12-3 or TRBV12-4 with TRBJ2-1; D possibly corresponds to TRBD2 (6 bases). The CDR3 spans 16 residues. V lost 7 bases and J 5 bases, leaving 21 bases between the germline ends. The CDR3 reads CASKRQVTGLNNEQFF. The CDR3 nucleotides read TGTGCCAGCAAACGTCAGGTTACGGGACTCAACAATGAGCAGTTCTTC.

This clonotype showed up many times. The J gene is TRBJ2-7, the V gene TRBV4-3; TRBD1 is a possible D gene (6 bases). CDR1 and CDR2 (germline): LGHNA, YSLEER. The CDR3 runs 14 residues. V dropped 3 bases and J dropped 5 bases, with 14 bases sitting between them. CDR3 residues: CASSQIFRDNEQYF. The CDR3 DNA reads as TGCGCCAGCAGCCAGATTTTCCGGGACAACGAGCAGTACTTC.

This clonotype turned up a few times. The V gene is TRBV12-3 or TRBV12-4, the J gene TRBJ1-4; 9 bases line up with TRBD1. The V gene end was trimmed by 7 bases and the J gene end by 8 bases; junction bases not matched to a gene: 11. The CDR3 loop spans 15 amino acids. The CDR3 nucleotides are TGTGCCAGCACTTTCGGGACAGGGCATGTCGAAAAACTGTTTTTT. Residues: CASTFGTGHVEKLFF.

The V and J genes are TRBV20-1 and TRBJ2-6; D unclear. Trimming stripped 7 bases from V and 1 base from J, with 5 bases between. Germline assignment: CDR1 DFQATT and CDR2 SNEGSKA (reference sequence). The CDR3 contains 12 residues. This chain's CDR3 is CSVWSGANVLTF. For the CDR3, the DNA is TGCAGTGTGTGGTCTGGGGCCAACGTCCTGACTTTC.

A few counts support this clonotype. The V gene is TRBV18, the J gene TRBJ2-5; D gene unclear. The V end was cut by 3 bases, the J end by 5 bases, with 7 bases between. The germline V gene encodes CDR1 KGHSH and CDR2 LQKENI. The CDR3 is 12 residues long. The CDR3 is CASSPDRETQYF. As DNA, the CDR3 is TGTGCCAGCTCACCGGATAGGGAGACCCAGTACTTC.

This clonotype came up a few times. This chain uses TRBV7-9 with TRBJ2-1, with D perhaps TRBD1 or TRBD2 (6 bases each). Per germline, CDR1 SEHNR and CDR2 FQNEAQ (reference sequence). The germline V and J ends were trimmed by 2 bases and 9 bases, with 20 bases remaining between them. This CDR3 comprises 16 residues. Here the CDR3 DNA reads TGTGCCAGCAGCTTACGTGGTGGAGGGGGACCGACTGAGCAGTTCTTC. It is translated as CASSLRGGGGPTEQFF.

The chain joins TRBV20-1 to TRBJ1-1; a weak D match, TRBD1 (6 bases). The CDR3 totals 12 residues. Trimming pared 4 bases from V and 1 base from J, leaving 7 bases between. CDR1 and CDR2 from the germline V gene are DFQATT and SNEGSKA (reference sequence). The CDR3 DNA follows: TGCAGTGCTATACAGGGGAACACTGAAGCTTTCTTT. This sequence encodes CSAIQGNTEAFF.